What follows are 3 T cell receptor beta chains derived from one specimen sequenced in a study of glioma-infiltrating T cells after dendritic cell vaccination. This table comes from immunoSEQ multiplex PCR, and its TCRdb copy is limited to in-frame clones, with some not included. The repertoire holds roughly 60,000 clones, with about nine tenths as singletons. Described time point: after dendritic cell vaccination, including at tumor progression/relapse. The starting material was blood, obtained after dendritic cell vaccination. These TCRs come from a human donor with glioblastoma.

This clone was recorded only once. V gene TRBV7-2 combines with J gene TRBJ2-3; 10 nucleotides align to TRBD2. The ends lost 0 bases at V and 3 bases at J; junction bases unmatched: 6. The CDR3 is made up of 17 amino acids. Germline V gives CDR1 SGHTA, CDR2 FQGNSA. The CDR3 nucleotides read TGTGCCAGCAGCTTAGCGCCGAGCGGGGGGGATACAGATACGCAGTATTTT. Its protein is CASSLAPSGGDTDTQYF.

The chain links TRBV6-5 to TRBJ1-2; D uncertain. Trimming left V 6 bases short and J 6 bases short, with 8 bases between. The germline CDR1 and CDR2 sequences are MNHEY and SVGAGI. The CDR3 spans 11 residues. The CDR3 nucleotides read TGTGCCAGCAGGCGGGAACATGGCTACACCTTC. Translation gives CASRREHGYTF.

This clone has just a few counts. The chain links TRBV19 to TRBJ2-3; TRBD1 is a possible D gene (6 bases). The V gene's germline CDR1 is LNHDA and CDR2 SQIVND (reference sequence). There are 13 residues in the CDR3. V lost 5 bases to trimming and J lost 3 bases, with 9 bases between them. The CDR3 DNA sequence: TGTGCCAGTAGTTGGACAGTAACAGATACGCAGTATTTT. The encoded protein is CASSWTVTDTQYF.